What follows are 3 T cell receptor beta chains derived from one specimen sequenced in a study of blood T cells in healthy people across ages. A second PCR, run for roughly 7 to 11 cycles, used a sample-barcoded 5' primer plus a J-beta primer mix. TCRdb ran MiXCR on the 5' RACE reads and lists one entry per CDR3 protein. The sample shows about 1.8 million distinct CDR3 sequences, roughly 50% of them seen only once. Sequencing input: blood. The receptors were gathered from a woman in her forties in good health.

This clonotype showed up just a few times. The J gene is TRBJ2-3, the V gene TRBV20-1; no definite D call. V lost 2 bases, J lost 11 bases, and 11 bases lay in between. CDR1 and CDR2 (germline): DFQATT, SNEGSKA (reference sequence). The CDR3 is 11 residues long. CDR3 region: CSARTPWGQYF. The CDR3 region has the DNA TGCAGTGCTAGAACGCCTTGGGGGCAGTATTTT.

This clonotype was observed a handful of times. The rearrangement uses TRBV5-4 and TRBJ2-3; 7 nucleotides match TRBD1. This CDR3 is built from 16 residues. V was pared by 0 bases and J by 11 bases, with 15 bases of the junction left unmatched. Germline loops: CDR1 SGHNT, CDR2 YYREEE (reference sequence). The CDR3 coding sequence is TGTGCCAGCAGCTTGGGGGACACTTTAGCACAGGGGAGGCAGTATTTT. This sequence encodes CASSLGDTLAQGRQYF. Full variable domain (missing parts from reference TRBV5-4 and TRBJ2-3): ETGVTQSPTHLIKTRGQQVTLRCSSQSGHNTVSWYQQALGQGPQFIFQYYREEENGRGNFPPRFSGLQFPNYSSELNVNALELDDSALYLCASSLGDTLAQGRQYFGPGTRLTVL.

The chain joins TRBV27 to TRBJ2-3; 7 bases fit TRBD2. Looked up from germline, CDR1 is MNHEY and CDR2 is SMNVEV (reference sequence). V gave up 6 bases and J gave up 3 bases; unmatched junction bases: 12. The CDR3 has 16 amino acids. The CDR3 here is CASRMSGTTLTDTQYF. For the CDR3, the DNA is TGTGCCAGCAGAATGTCCGGGACTACCTTAACAGATACGCAGTATTTT.